This TCR beta chain was identified during a study of tumor and adjacent non-tumor tissue in lung cancer. Overall study context: Each sample yielded 3.5 million to 5 million productive TCRbeta reads on average. Study-level results: Tumor tissue had significantly higher TCR diversity than normal lung.

The template was RNA from unsorted bulk tissue. This non-tumor lung sample came from over 3 cm beyond the tumor edge. Between August and November 2014, newly diagnosed, chemotherapy-naive lung cancer patients underwent thoracic surgery in China. Per germline, CDR1 LGHNT and CDR2 FRNRAP. This CDR3 is built from 19 residues. V gave up 4 bases and J gave up 3 bases; unmatched junction bases: 19. Three rounds of nested PCR, following a modified ARM-PCR protocol, produced the TCRbeta library. TCRdb called the multiplex PCR reads again in MiXCR, with one record for every CDR3 protein. The data contain 98,000 or so distinct CDR3 sequences, less than 85% of them singletons. Of note for this clonotype: The antigen is undetermined.

The V call is TRBV12-5, the J call TRBJ2-3, with 7 positions matching TRBD2. This receptor was identified in a man in his 60s with small cell lung cancer. Sequenced: distant non-tumor lung tissue. The CDR3 sequence: CASGSPTILGTRETDTQYF. In DNA form, the CDR3 reads TGTGCTAGTGGTTCCCCGACCATTTTGGGAACGCGGGAGACAGATACGCAGTATTTT.